A single TCR beta chain is shown here with its context. This entry belongs to a study of shared clonotypes between healthy human individuals. Germline values: CDR1 SNHLY, CDR2 FYNNEI. CDR3 length: 15 residues. Unmatched junction bases numbered 5, after V lost 4 bases and J lost 3 bases. Clones were read by immunoSEQ multiplex PCR, and TCRdb kept only the in-frame ones, dropping some. The table has some 1,400,000 clones, roughly 96% seen once; the top ten hold roughly 1.2%. This clonotype was obtained from a man under 40 in good health. The sequencing input was naive CD4+ T cells sorted from blood. Subset in this sample: CD45RA+ positively selected. The chain is built from TRBV2 and TRBJ1-2, with 10 bases aligning to TRBD1. The chain's CDR3 is CASSGWDRGDYGYTF. The CDR3 nucleotides are TGTGCCAGCAGTGGATGGGACAGGGGAGACTATGGCTACACCTTC.